The clone carrying this T cell receptor beta chain came up many times. Researchers drew blood RNA from unsorted whole blood and extracted germline DNA as well. This CDR3 has 14 amino acids. Per the germline V gene, CDR1 is SGHDT and CDR2 is YYEEEE. The J segment lost 9 bases and the V segment lost 3 bases, leaving 6 bases of the junction unmatched. The entry originates in a study of tumor-infiltrating lymphocytes in primary liver carcinoma. Study-level information: Primary liver carcinomas in the patients were surgically resected.

Starting material of 400 to 600 ng total RNA yielded TCR beta cDNA via a constant-region primer. Three nested multiplex PCR rounds of slightly modified ARM-PCR generated TCR beta libraries. Both of the initial two PCR rounds ran for nine to eleven cycles and employed TRBV1-TRBV30 forward primers alongside a C-beta reverse primer. TCRdb analysed the multiplex PCR reads with MiXCR anew, one entry per CDR3 protein. The sample has about 200,000 distinct CDR3 sequences, roughly 61% seen once. This chain links TRBV5-6 with TRBJ1-6; 7 bases line up with TRBD1. The sequenced sample consisted of peripheral blood. This receptor was taken from a woman in her sixties with primary liver carcinoma and hepatitis B virus infection. The CDR3 here is CASSWGTEVSPLHF. CDR3 coding DNA: TGTGCCAGCAGCTGGGGGACAGAGGTTTCACCCCTCCACTTT. Looking up the rest from reference TRBV5-6 and TRBJ1-6 gives the full variable domain: DAGVTQSPTHLIKTRGQQVTLRCSPKSGHDTVSWYQQALGQGPQFIFQYYEEEERQRGNFPDRFSGHQFPNYSSELNVNALLLGDSALYLCASSWGTEVSPLHFGNGTRLTVT.